The 18 T cell receptor beta chains listed next were all sequenced from one sample in a study of T cells of healthy individuals. One entry per CDR3 protein results from TCRdb running MiXCR on the 5' RACE reads. Here the sample spans 45,000 to 60,000 distinct CDR3 sequences, roughly 14% being singletons. These receptors all come from a human donor in good health.

This clonotype was counted a few times. This chain uses TRBV5-1 with TRBJ2-3; 7 bases align to TRBD1. J lost 0 bases, V lost 0 bases, and 4 bases had no gene match. The CDR3 runs 16 residues. Per the germline V gene, CDR1 is SGHRS and CDR2 is YFSETQ. As DNA, the CDR3 is TGCGCCAGCAGCTTGGACAGGGGAGACAGCACAGATACGCAGTATTTT. Translating it yields CASSLDRGDSTDTQYF.

This clonotype appeared many times. V gene TRBV6-6 combines with J gene TRBJ1-4; D remains unclear. The CDR3 consists of 16 residues. The V gene's germline CDR1 is MNHNY and CDR2 SVGAGI (reference sequence). V was cut by 4 bases and J by 0 bases, with 12 bases left in between. The CDR3 DNA follows: TGTGCCAGCAGTTCGATGACACCTGCAACTAATGAAAAACTGTTTTTT. It is translated as CASSSMTPATNEKLFF.

This clonotype was observed a few times. V usage is TRBV3-1 and J usage is TRBJ2-4; D call uncertain. Germline V gene data show CDR1 as LGHDT and CDR2 as YNNKEL (reference sequence). This CDR3 has 14 residues. Trimming took 1 base from V and 7 from J, leaving 11 bases between them. CDR3 sequence reads: CASSQGTVFNIQYF. In DNA, the CDR3 is TGTGCCAGCAGCCAAGGGACGGTATTCAACATTCAGTACTTC.

V gene TRBV4-1 combines with J gene TRBJ1-2; possibly TRBD1 for D (5 bases). The germline V gene has CDR1 MGHRA and CDR2 YSYEKL. CDR3 length equals 15 residues. V dropped 4 bases and J dropped 8 bases, with 20 bases sitting between them. The DNA of the CDR3 is TGCGCCAGCAGCCCCTCGGGGGGTCAGGTCGGAGGCTACACCTTC. It encodes CASSPSGGQVGGYTF.

J is TRBJ2-3 and V is TRBV7-9; 8 bases are a match to TRBD2. The germline CDR1 and CDR2 sequences are SEHNR and FQNEAQ (reference sequence). V gave up 3 bases and J gave up 3 bases; unmatched junction bases: 2. The CDR3 has 14 residues. The CDR3 region has the DNA TGTGCCAGCAGCTTGACTAGCGTGACAGATACGCAGTATTTT. Its translation is CASSLTSVTDTQYF.

The gene calls are TRBV7-1 and TRBJ1-1, with D maybe TRBD1 (5 bases). TRBV7-1 is labeled an ORF, and its function is uncertain. The CDR3 loop spans 13 amino acids. V was cut by 5 bases and J by 11 bases, with 18 bases left in between. The CDR3 spells CASSISRDHSAFF. For the CDR3, the DNA is TGTGCCAGCAGCATCAGCAGGGATCACTCTGCTTTCTTT.

This clonotype has ten or more counts. The J gene is TRBJ2-3, the V gene TRBV4-3; D is possibly TRBD2 (5 bases). There are 17 residues in the CDR3. V was shortened by 0 bases and J by 2 bases, with 15 bases between the two germline ends. Germline lookup yields CDR1 LGHNA and CDR2 YSLEER. CDR3 in DNA: TGCGCCAGCAGCCAAGACGGAACTAGTAGGGTCACAGATACGCAGTATTTT. Protein sequence: CASSQDGTSRVTDTQYF.

V gene TRBV24-1 combines with J gene TRBJ2-1; D is unresolved. With 2 bases removed from V and 0 bases from J, the gap between germline ends came to 7 bases. The CDR3 spans 15 residues. Germline CDR1 reads KGHDR; CDR2 reads SFDVKD. Here the CDR3 reads CATSDWQSSYNEQFF. CDR3 sequence (DNA): TGTGCCACCAGTGATTGGCAGAGCTCCTACAATGAGCAGTTCTTC.

In this sample, this clonotype turned up many times. The gene calls are TRBV14 and TRBJ2-1; D is ambiguous. V was shortened by 1 base and J by 2 bases, with 9 bases between the two germline ends. Per germline, CDR1 SGHDN and CDR2 FVKESK. This CDR3 has 15 amino acids. CDR3 protein: CASSQVDLPYNEQFF. CDR3 bases: TGTGCCAGCAGCCAAGTGGATCTGCCCTACAATGAGCAGTTCTTC.

This clonotype was counted once. This may arise from a read error, as a much more abundant clone is one base away. The chain has TRBV6-4 and TRBJ2-2; TRBD2 is a possible D gene (6 bases). CDR3 size: 15 residues. Germline values: CDR1 MRHNA, CDR2 SNTAGT. CDR3 DNA: TGTGCCAGCAGTGCGGGGGACTCGAACACCTGGGAGCTGTTTTTT. It specifies CASSAGDSNTWELFF.

With respect to this clonotype: With a much larger clone just one base away, this may be a read error. A read error is likely, as this CDR3 ends without the conserved phenylalanine or tryptophan. In DNA, the CDR3 is TGCAGTGCTCAGGCCAGGGGGCGAACTGAAGCTTTCTAT. Amino acids: CSAQARGRTEAFY. V and J are TRBV20-1 and TRBJ1-1, with 8 bases fitting TRBD1. CDR1 and CDR2 from the germline V gene are DFQATT and SNEGSKA (reference sequence). The CDR3 loop spans 13 amino acids. Losses at the gene ends were 5 bases for V and 5 bases for J; bases not matched to a gene: 7.

This rearrangement joins TRBV30 to TRBJ1-1; D call uncertain. The germline V gene has CDR1 GTSNPN and CDR2 SVGIG (reference sequence). V gave up 4 bases and J gave up 0 bases, with 15 bases separating them. The CDR3 covers 15 residues. CDR3 loop: CAWILGPAMNTEAFF. Here the CDR3 DNA reads TGTGCCTGGATACTCGGCCCAGCCATGAACACTGAAGCTTTCTTT. The variable domain in full, with the rest retrieved from reference TRBV30 and TRBJ1-1, is SQTIHQWPATLVQPVGSPLSLECTVEGTSNPNLYWYRQAAGRGLQLLFYSVGIGQISSEVPQNLSASRPQDRQFILSSKKLLLSDSGFYLCAWILGPAMNTEAFFGQGTRLTVV.

The gene calls are TRBV6-1 and TRBJ2-7; D ambiguous. Trimming cost V 5 bases and J 4 bases, with 12 bases left between them. Germline loops: CDR1 MNHNS, CDR2 SASEGT. The CDR3 runs to 13 residues. The CDR3 bases are TGTGCCAGCAGTATCGGACCGTCGTACGAGCAGTACTTC. Protein sequence: CASSIGPSYEQYF.

As regards this clonotype: It may be a read error: a sequence one base away is much more abundant. The genes are TRBV29-1 and TRBJ2-1, with TRBD1 matching over 10 bases. The CDR3 has 13 residues. Germline V CDR1 and CDR2: SQVTM, ANQGSEA. With 8 bases clipped from V and 7 bases from J, the junction kept 8 bases outside the gene matches. CDR3 sequence (DNA): TGCAGCCGACCGGGACAGGGGTGTAATGAGCAGTTCTTC. It yields the protein CSRPGQGCNEQFF.

This clonotype is medium-sized by share. This sequence joins TRBV20-1 and TRBJ2-1; weak D call: TRBD2 (6 bases). Per the germline V gene, CDR1 is DFQATT and CDR2 is SNEGSKA (reference sequence). The V and J ends lost 6 bases and 4 bases respectively, with 10 bases between them. The CDR3 covers 12 residues. This CDR3 reads CSAPTSYNEQFF. For the CDR3, the DNA is TGCAGTGCCCCGACTAGTTACAATGAGCAGTTCTTC.

This clonotype occurred many times. The chain combines TRBV10-3 with TRBJ2-1, with D perhaps matching TRBD2 (6 bases). Germline V gives CDR1 ENHRY, CDR2 SYGVKD. The germline V and J ends were trimmed by 3 bases and 9 bases, with 24 bases remaining between them. The CDR3 has 17 amino acids. CDR3 DNA: TGTGCCATCAGTGAAACAGGAATGGGCGGGACCATCGGTGAGCAGTTCTTC. Its translation is CAISETGMGGTIGEQFF.

The chain combines TRBV6-5 with TRBJ2-5, with 10 bases aligning to TRBD2. CDR3 length equals 16 residues. CDR1 and CDR2 (germline): MNHEY, SVGAGI. Germline trimming cut 0 bases from V and 5 bases from J; bases unmatched to any gene: 6. CDR3: CASSYSRAGGPETQYF. DNA of the CDR3: TGTGCCAGCAGTTACTCGAGAGCGGGGGGGCCGGAGACCCAGTACTTC.

This clonotype was observed a handful of times. The rearrangement joins TRBV7-2 to TRBJ1-1, with 7 bases aligning to TRBD1. The CDR3 has 14 amino acids. With 1 base clipped from V and 7 bases from J, the junction kept 6 bases outside the gene matches. Germline assignment: CDR1 SGHTA and CDR2 FQGNSA. CDR3 amino acids: CASSLGDRRNEAFF. In DNA, the CDR3 is TGTGCCAGCAGCTTAGGGGACAGACGAAATGAAGCTTTCTTT. Full variable domain (remainder filled in from reference TRBV7-2 and TRBJ1-1): GAGVSQSPSNKVTEKGKDVELRCDPISGHTALYWYRQSLGQGLEFLIYFQGNSAPDKSGLPSDRFSAERTGGSVSTLTIQRTQQEDSAVYLCASSLGDRRNEAFFGQGTRLTVV.